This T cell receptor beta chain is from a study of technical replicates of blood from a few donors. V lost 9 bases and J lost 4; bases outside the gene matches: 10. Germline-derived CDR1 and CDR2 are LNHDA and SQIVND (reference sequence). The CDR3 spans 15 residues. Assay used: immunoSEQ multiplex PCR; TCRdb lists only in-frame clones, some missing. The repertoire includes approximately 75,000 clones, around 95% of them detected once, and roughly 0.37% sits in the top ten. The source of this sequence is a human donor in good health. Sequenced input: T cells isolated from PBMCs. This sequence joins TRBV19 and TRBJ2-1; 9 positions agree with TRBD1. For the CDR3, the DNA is TGTGCCAGCGCTAGCCGGGACAGGGAATACAATGAGCAGTTCTTC. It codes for CASASRDREYNEQFF.